The entry below gives a single T cell receptor beta chain sequence along with its context. These data belong to a study of human T cells and chemical hapten exposure. Documented time point: patch test 3, about 24 weeks after DPC sensitization. As to treatment: therapeutic diphenylcyclopropenone sensitization with weekly scalp DPC. This CDR3 spans 13 amino acids. From germline, CDR1 is LGHNA and CDR2 YNFKEQ. V lost 10 bases, J lost 2 bases, and 11 bases lay in between. TCRdb fed the RACE reads into MiXCR, producing one record per CDR3 protein. The profile shows about 160,000 distinct CDR3 sequences, about 30% of them singletons.

This TCR came from a woman younger than 35 with alopecia areata. Some clones in this sample may be carry-over from other donors' samples. V and J are TRBV4-2 and TRBJ2-2; D is perhaps TRBD2 (6 bases). The sample here was whole blood, taken in connection with sensitization to the hapten diphenylcyclopropenone (DPC). CDR3 nucleotides: TGTGCCACCATAGCGGAAAACACCGGGGAGCTGTTTTTT. Encoded protein: CATIAENTGELFF.